A single sample gave rise to the 30 T cell receptor beta chains below, sequenced in a study of cytomegalovirus exposure and HLA in healthy donors. Here immunoSEQ multiplex PCR was the method, and the copy in TCRdb shows in-frame clones only, minus some. Among over 150,000 clones, about 86% were seen once, and the ten largest hold approximately 2.2%. Sequencing input: PBMCs. These receptors originate from a human donor in good health.

The gene calls are TRBV27 and TRBJ2-7; 9 bases line up with TRBD2. The CDR3 covers 13 residues. Germline CDR1 is MNHEY and CDR2 is SMNVEV (reference sequence). J gave up 3 bases and V 5 bases, and 2 bases lay outside the gene matches. The CDR3 coding sequence is TGTGCCAGCAGTATGACTAGCGGCTACGAGCAGTACTTC. Amino acids: CASSMTSGYEQYF.

This chain joins TRBV7-2 and TRBJ1-1; D uncertain. Per the germline V gene, CDR1 is SGHTA and CDR2 is FQGNSA. The V end lost 4 bases, the J end lost 1 base, and 10 bases lay between the germline ends. The length of the CDR3 is 14 residues. The CDR3 protein is CASSYTPGNTEAFF. CDR3 bases: TGTGCCAGCAGCTATACTCCAGGGAACACTGAAGCTTTCTTT.

The rearrangement links TRBV7-2 to TRBJ2-7, with no clear D. The CDR3 consists of 13 residues. The ends were cut back, 5 bases at V and 1 base at J, with 9 bases in the middle. Germline V gene lookup returns CDR1 SGHTA and CDR2 FQGNSA. CDR3 in amino acids: CASSTSWSYEQYF. In DNA form, the CDR3 reads TGTGCCAGCAGCACCAGTTGGTCCTACGAGCAGTACTTC.

This clone was seen a handful of times. The CDR3 loop reads CASSQDSSVPSYEQYF. The CDR3 DNA reads TGCGCCAGCAGCCAAGACTCTAGCGTACCTAGCTACGAGCAGTACTTC. The V gene is TRBV4-3, the J gene TRBJ2-7; D perhaps matches TRBD2 (6 bases). The CDR3 length is 16 residues. Trimming shortened V by 0 bases and J by 3 bases, and 15 bases separated the two germline ends. Germline CDR1 and CDR2: LGHNA and YSLEER.

V and J are TRBV15 and TRBJ2-1, with TRBD2 identical over 8 bases. This CDR3 comprises 16 residues. The germline V gene encodes CDR1 LNHNV and CDR2 YYDKDF (reference sequence). Trimming removed 8 bases from V and 0 bases from J; junction bases left unmatched: 9. The CDR3 loop reads CATRSGAHLSYNEQFF. The CDR3 DNA reads TGTGCCACCCGTAGCGGGGCGCATCTCTCCTACAATGAGCAGTTCTTC.

This clone has more than one count but fewer than ten. The chain carries TRBV6-5 and TRBJ1-2, with no clear D. Germline V gene sequence: CDR1 MNHEY, CDR2 SVGAGI. The V and J ends lost 7 bases and 0 bases respectively, with 15 bases between them. The CDR3 extends over 15 amino acids. The CDR3 sequence: CASTRNPGSNYGYTF. CDR3 DNA sequence: TGTGCCAGCACTCGAAACCCGGGGTCTAACTATGGCTACACCTTC.

The V and J genes are TRBV4-2 and TRBJ1-1; the D is unclear. The CDR3 covers 14 residues. Germline lookup yields CDR1 LGHNA and CDR2 YNFKEQ. Between the trimmed V and J ends, which lost 4 bases and 4 bases, there was a span of 13 bases. The CDR3 is CASSPAVVVTEAFF. The CDR3 nucleotides read TGTGCCAGCAGCCCGGCGGTGGTAGTCACTGAAGCTTTCTTT.

This clone was observed once. The chain has TRBV25-1 and TRBJ1-1; D is possibly TRBD1 (6 bases). Germline V gives CDR1 MGHDK, CDR2 SYGVNS. V lost 7 bases and J lost 0, with 9 bases in between. The CDR3 is 13 residues long. The CDR3 protein is CASKDRLNTEAFF. Here the CDR3 DNA reads TGTGCCAGCAAGGACAGATTGAACACTGAAGCTTTCTTT.

The chain combines TRBV15 with TRBJ2-2, with 15 bases matching TRBD2. Germline CDR1 and CDR2: LNHNV and YYDKDF (reference sequence). The V segment lost 0 bases and the J segment 5 bases; nucleotides outside the gene matches: 4. The CDR3 covers 18 residues. The DNA for the CDR3 is TGTGCCACCAGCAGAGATGGGACTAGCGGGGGGTTAACCGGGGAGCTGTTTTTT. It specifies CATSRDGTSGGLTGELFF.

The chain links TRBV11-2 to TRBJ2-5, with 7 bases fitting TRBD1. After removal of 6 bases from V and 2 bases from J, the junction contained 9 bases not matched to a gene. Germline-derived CDR1 and CDR2 are SGHAT and FQNNGV. CDR3 length: 15 residues. The CDR3 region is CASRRPGQRQETQYF. CDR3 DNA: TGTGCCAGCAGGCGTCCGGGACAGCGGCAAGAGACCCAGTACTTC.

The chain combines TRBV21-1 with TRBJ1-1; whether TRBD1, the table's D call, matches the DNA was not checked. TRBV21-1 is noted as a pseudogene. The CDR3 length is 19 residues. In DNA, the CDR3 is TGTGCCAGCAGCCAAGGAGTGGCTGGACACCCGAAAGCGAACACTGAAGCTTTCTTT. It specifies CASSQGVAGHPKANTEAFF.

The chain combines TRBV27 with TRBJ2-7, with unresolved D. V was clipped by 0 bases and J by 3 bases, with 6 bases between them. The CDR3 has 13 residues. Germline CDR1 MNHEY, CDR2 SMNVEV (reference sequence). The CDR3 protein is CASSLSLFYEQYF. In DNA form, the CDR3 reads TGTGCCAGCAGTTTATCCTTGTTCTACGAGCAGTACTTC.

Points on this clone: At one end, the junction sequence differs from germline, possibly due to a read error. The chain carries TRBV27 and TRBJ2-5, with D possibly being TRBD2 (5 bases). In germline, CDR1 is MNHEY, CDR2 SMNVEV (reference sequence). This CDR3 is 14 amino acids long. The CDR3 sequence: CASSLSPWGEAQYF. The CDR3 DNA reads TGTGCCAGCAGTTTATCCCCGTGGGGAGAGGCCCAGTACTTC.

This clone was picked up one time. The V call is TRBV5-1, the J call TRBJ2-7, with 7 positions matching TRBD1. CDR3 length: 13 amino acids. V lost 1 base, J lost 3 bases, and 1 base stayed unmatched. From germline, CDR1 is SGHRS and CDR2 YFSETQ. The CDR3, as DNA: TGCGCCAGCAGCTTGCAGGGGGACTACGAGCAGTACTTC. Translated, it gives CASSLQGDYEQYF. The variable domain in full, with the rest retrieved from reference TRBV5-1 and TRBJ2-7, is KAGVTQTPRYLIKTRGQQVTLSCSPISGHRSVSWYQQTPGQGLQFLFEYFSETQRNKGNFPGRFSGRQFSNSRSEMNVSTLELGDSALYLCASSLQGDYEQYFGPGTRLTVT.

This clone showed up just a few times. The genes are TRBV19 and TRBJ1-1, with unresolved D. Trimming pared 6 bases from V and 5 bases from J, leaving 19 bases between. The CDR3 loop spans 15 amino acids. Per germline, CDR1 LNHDA and CDR2 SQIVND (reference sequence). The CDR3 loop is CASSNPDSGWTEAFF. The CDR3 nucleotides read TGTGCCAGTAGCAACCCTGATTCGGGGTGGACTGAAGCTTTCTTT.

A single count supports this clone. In nucleotides, the CDR3 is TGCAGTGCTAATCCAGGGGTCGGCTACACCTTC. It yields the protein CSANPGVGYTF. The chain is built from TRBV20-1 and TRBJ1-2; D perhaps matches TRBD1 (6 bases). This CDR3 has 11 amino acids. Germline-derived CDR1 and CDR2 are DFQATT and SNEGSKA (reference sequence). V shed 4 bases and J shed 8 bases, with 11 bases lying between them.

This sequence joins TRBV6-5 and TRBJ1-2, with D hard to call. The CDR3 contains 15 residues. Germline V CDR1 and CDR2: MNHEY, SVGAGI. V dropped 3 bases and J dropped 4 bases, with 15 bases sitting between them. CDR3 region: CASSYTKTGSYGYTF. For the CDR3, the DNA is TGTGCCAGCAGTTATACGAAAACCGGGAGCTATGGCTACACCTTC.

In its sample, this clone was seen once. J is TRBJ2-7 and V is TRBV29-1, with TRBD2 identical over 7 bases. Germline V gene data show CDR1 as SQVTM and CDR2 as ANQGSEA. The CDR3 sequence is 15 residues long. With 0 bases clipped from V and 3 bases from J, the junction kept 8 bases outside the gene matches. CDR3 nucleotide sequence: TGCAGCGTTGAAGACACGACTAGCCCACGCTACGAGCAGTACTTC. Protein product: CSVEDTTSPRYEQYF.

J is TRBJ2-1 and V is TRBV4-1; 8 nucleotides agree with TRBD1. There are 15 residues in the CDR3. Looked up from germline, CDR1 is MGHRA and CDR2 is YSYEKL. V was pared by 3 bases and J by 6 bases, with 7 bases of the junction left unmatched. For the CDR3, the DNA is TGCGCCAGCAGCCAGCCGGCAGGGGGCCTCAATGAGCAGTTCTTC. Protein: CASSQPAGGLNEQFF.

This sequence joins TRBV6-5 and TRBJ2-1, with a tentative D call TRBD2 (6 bases). Germline CDR1 MNHEY, CDR2 SVGAGI. Trimming took off 1 base at V and 7 bases at J, with 17 bases between the two ends. The CDR3 totals 16 residues. Here the CDR3 reads CASSYFPGGGLNEQFF. The CDR3 nucleotides are TGTGCCAGCAGTTACTTCCCCGGAGGAGGGTTAAATGAGCAGTTCTTC.

This chain uses TRBV5-4 with TRBJ2-3; D unclear. The germline gives CDR1 SGHNT, CDR2 YYREEE (reference sequence). Trimming stripped 4 bases from V and 1 base from J, with 13 bases between. CDR3 length: 15 residues. CDR3 in amino acids: CASSTGLGGTDTQYF. In DNA form, the CDR3 reads TGTGCCAGCAGCACCGGTCTAGGAGGCACAGATACGCAGTATTTT.

The chain couples TRBV5-1 to TRBJ2-3; 7 bases match TRBD1. This CDR3 contains 13 residues. Germline CDR1 and CDR2: SGHRS and YFSETQ. Trimming cost V 5 bases and J 4 bases; bases outside gene matches: 4. This CDR3 is CASSQTGSDTQYF. CDR3 sequence (DNA): TGCGCCAGCAGTCAGACAGGGTCAGATACGCAGTATTTT.

This clone was seen a few times. The chain couples TRBV7-2 to TRBJ2-7; 10 nucleotides agree with TRBD2. The CDR3 is 15 residues long. J was trimmed by 3 bases and V by 0 bases; bases with no gene match: 2. Germline V gene lookup returns CDR1 SGHTA and CDR2 FQGNSA. DNA of the CDR3: TGTGCCAGCAGCTTAGCGGGACTAGCGAACTACGAGCAGTACTTC. Its protein product is CASSLAGLANYEQYF.

This rearrangement joins TRBV5-1 to TRBJ2-1; D is unclear. The CDR3 length is 12 residues. Germline lookup yields CDR1 SGHRS and CDR2 YFSETQ. V was shortened by 4 bases and J by 6 bases, with 8 bases between the two germline ends. The CDR3, as DNA: TGCGCCAGCAGCCCTAACCGCAATGAGCAGTTCTTC. The encoded protein is CASSPNRNEQFF. The entire variable domain, with the rest obtained from reference TRBV5-1 and TRBJ2-1, is as follows: KAGVTQTPRYLIKTRGQQVTLSCSPISGHRSVSWYQQTPGQGLQFLFEYFSETQRNKGNFPGRFSGRQFSNSRSEMNVSTLELGDSALYLCASSPNRNEQFFGPGTRLTVL.

The chain is built from TRBV6-1 and TRBJ2-7, with D possibly TRBD1 on 5 matching bases. Germline V gene lookup returns CDR1 MNHNS and CDR2 SASEGT. CDR3 length equals 15 residues. Trimming removed 6 bases from V and 2 bases from J, with 17 bases in between. CDR3 DNA sequence: TGTGCCAGCAGGGAAACCAGGGTACCCCCCTACGAGCAGTACTTC. Translation gives CASRETRVPPYEQYF.

The V gene is TRBV28, the J gene TRBJ2-1; the D gene is possibly TRBD2 (6 bases). V dropped 4 bases and J dropped 0 bases, with 13 bases sitting between them. The CDR3 has 16 amino acids. Germline CDR1 MDHEN, CDR2 SYDVKM. The CDR3 coding sequence is TGTGCCAGCAGTTCGGGAACTAGCCGCTCCTACAATGAGCAGTTCTTC. Encoded protein: CASSSGTSRSYNEQFF. The variable domain in full, with the rest retrieved from reference TRBV28 and TRBJ2-1, is DVKVTQSSRYLVKRTGEKVFLECVQDMDHENMFWYRQDPGLGLRLIYFSYDVKMKEKGDIPEGYSVSREKKERFSLILESASTNQTSMYLCASSSGTSRSYNEQFFGPGTRLTVL.

V and J are TRBV29-1 and TRBJ2-2; 9 positions match TRBD1. Germline trimming cut 7 bases from V and 1 base from J; bases unmatched to any gene: 10. The CDR3 consists of 16 residues. In germline, CDR1 is SQVTM, CDR2 ANQGSEA. The CDR3: CSAWKTTGGNTGELFF. CDR3 DNA sequence: TGCAGCGCCTGGAAAACGACAGGGGGGAACACCGGGGAGCTGTTTTTT.

This chain links TRBV7-9 with TRBJ1-2; the D is unclear. V was shortened by 4 bases and J by 8 bases, with 14 bases between the two germline ends. Germline CDR1 reads SEHNR; CDR2 reads FQNEAQ (reference sequence). There are 13 residues in the CDR3. The CDR3 DNA is TGTGCCAGCAGCTCCAGATCCCTCGGGGGCTACACCTTC. This translates into CASSSRSLGGYTF. The whole variable domain, filled in from reference TRBV7-9 and TRBJ1-2, reads DTGVSQNPRHKITKRGQNVTFRCDPISEHNRLYWYRQTLGQGPEFLTYFQNEAQLEKSRLLSDRFSAERPKGSFSTLEIQRTEQGDSAMYLCASSSRSLGGYTFGSGTRLTVV.

The chain employs TRBV6-5 and TRBJ1-2; 9 positions agree with TRBD1. V gave up 6 bases and J gave up 6 bases; unmatched junction bases: 8. CDR1 and CDR2 from the germline V gene are MNHEY and SVGAGI. The CDR3 is 14 residues long. CDR3 sequence reads: CASRPQGAADGYTF. The DNA for the CDR3 is TGTGCCAGCAGACCACAGGGGGCAGCGGATGGCTACACCTTC.

The V call is TRBV25-1, the J call TRBJ1-1; D gene uncertain. V lost 3 bases and J lost 4, with 9 bases in between. CDR1 is MGHDK, CDR2 SYGVNS, per germline. This CDR3 spans 13 amino acids. This CDR3 reads CASSEQTSTEAFF. In DNA form, the CDR3 reads TGTGCCAGCAGTGAGCAGACATCCACTGAAGCTTTCTTT.